The clone carrying this T cell receptor beta chain was found many times. Time point in this sample: before trial treatment. With TRAV- and TRBV-specific primers, first-strand cDNA was made, covering the alpha and beta chains. For amplifying TCRs, the PCR ran for around 20 cycles with Phusion, which was used together with a constant-region primer and the adapter on the V primers. One entry per CDR3 protein, called by TCRdb with MiXCR from the reads. This sample has roughly 60,000 distinct CDR3 sequences; around 27% occur once, and the top ten carry approximately 5.4%. The data belong to a study of low-dose radiotherapy and immunotherapy resistance in tumors. Study-level background: The fractionation for Cohort 1 was 0.5 Gy per fraction every 2 weeks, totaling 6.5 Gy. Members of Cohort 2 were treated with 1 Gy per fraction every two weeks; their total was 13 Gy over 26 weeks. The treatment that patients received was intravenous nivolumab 240 mg every two weeks plus ipilimumab 1 mg/kg every six weeks.

The ends were cut back, 4 bases at V and 6 bases at J, with 14 bases in the middle. Germline V lookup: CDR1 MNHEY, CDR2 SMNVEV (reference sequence). The CDR3 covers 14 residues. This specimen consisted of PBMCs, obtained before treatment. This TCR derives from a male donor with prostate cancer. The rearrangement joins TRBV27 to TRBJ2-3; D is undetermined. CDR3 in DNA: TGTGCCAGCAGTTACACTACCCCGCGTGATACGCAGTATTTT. Its protein is CASSYTTPRDTQYF.